A selection of T cell receptor beta chains follows, all from one sample in a study of OX40 agonist ivuxolimab in advanced cancers. TCRdb keeps only in-frame clones here, not all; method: immunoSEQ multiplex PCR. This sample has approximately 46,000 clones, with 77% found just once. The sample consisted of CD4+ or CD8+ T cells sorted from blood, taken in a trial of the OX40 agonist ivuxolimab. Receptors originate from an adult with an advanced solid tumor such as melanoma, head and neck, liver or kidney cancer. CDR3s include the opening cysteine and the closing phenylalanine or tryptophan. D genes are given only for firm matches. Size tells how often a clone was seen (once, few, many) or the class of an expanded clone, and some rows leave it out.

v_call: TRBV5-1; clone_size: NA; j_call: TRBJ1-4; d_call: TRBD1; cdr3_aa: CASSLAPQGANEKLFF; cdr3_nt: TGCGCCAGCAGCTTGGCCCCACAGGGGGCTAATGAAAAACTGTTTTTT
v_call: TRBV2; clone_size: NA; j_call: TRBJ1-2; d_call: NA; cdr3_aa: CASSGGQGYGYTF; cdr3_nt: TGTGCCAGCAGTGGCGGGCAGGGCTATGGCTACACCTTC
v_call: TRBV27; clone_size: NA; j_call: TRBJ2-2; d_call: NA; cdr3_aa: CASSLTRTGELFF; cdr3_nt: TGTGCCAGCAGTCTAACAAGGACCGGGGAGCTGTTTTTT
v_call: TRBV5-1; clone_size: NA; j_call: TRBJ1-5; d_call: TRBD1; cdr3_aa: CASSLGPQGGPNQPQHF; cdr3_nt: TGCGCCAGCAGCTTGGGCCCTCAAGGGGGCCCCAATCAGCCCCAGCATTTT
v_call: TRBV5-1; clone_size: NA; j_call: TRBJ2-3; d_call: TRBD2; cdr3_aa: CASSSGLAGGTDTQYF; cdr3_nt: TGCGCCAGCAGCTCCGGACTAGCGGGAGGTACAGATACGCAGTATTTT
v_call: TRBV2; clone_size: NA; j_call: TRBJ1-4; d_call: NA; cdr3_aa: CASRGQGEKLFF; cdr3_nt: TGTGCCAGCAGGGGGCAGGGTGAAAAACTGTTTTTT
v_call: TRBV6-5; clone_size: NA; j_call: TRBJ2-1; d_call: NA; cdr3_aa: CASSYGRGSSYNEQFF; cdr3_nt: TGTGCCAGCAGTTACGGACGGGGAAGCTCCTACAATGAGCAGTTCTTC
v_call: TRBV20-1; clone_size: NA; j_call: TRBJ1-2; d_call: NA; cdr3_aa: CSARDRGRDYF; cdr3_nt: TGCAGTGCTAGAGATCGCGGGAGGGACTACTTC
v_call: TRBV9; clone_size: few; j_call: TRBJ2-3; d_call: NA; cdr3_aa: CASSVGGMFTDTQYF; cdr3_nt: TGTGCCAGCAGCGTAGGCGGGATGTTCACAGATACGCAGTATTTT
v_call: TRBV2; clone_size: few; j_call: TRBJ1-1; d_call: NA; cdr3_aa: CASSSKWTGVNTEAFF; cdr3_nt: TGTGCCAGCAGTAGTAAGTGGACGGGGGTTAACACTGAAGCTTTCTTT
v_call: TRBV2; clone_size: NA; j_call: TRBJ2-1; d_call: NA; cdr3_aa: CASRNYNEQFF; cdr3_nt: TGTGCCAGCAGGAACTACAATGAGCAGTTCTTC
v_call: TRBV9; clone_size: NA; j_call: TRBJ2-7; d_call: NA; cdr3_aa: CASSVGLGGYEQYF; cdr3_nt: TGTGCCAGCAGCGTAGGACTCGGCGGCTACGAGCAGTACTTC
v_call: TRBV7-9; clone_size: few; j_call: TRBJ1-1; d_call: NA; cdr3_aa: CASSSHVNTEAFF; cdr3_nt: TGTGCCAGCAGCTCCCATGTGAACACTGAAGCTTTCTTT
v_call: TRBV19; clone_size: NA; j_call: TRBJ2-7; d_call: NA; cdr3_aa: CASSIGQSYEQYF; cdr3_nt: TGTGCCAGTAGTATTGGACAGTCCTACGAGCAGTACTTC
v_call: TRBV11-3; clone_size: NA; j_call: TRBJ2-2; d_call: NA; cdr3_aa: CASSLRAEGGELFF; cdr3_nt: TGTGCCAGCAGCTTACGGGCCGAGGGCGGGGAGCTGTTTTTT
v_call: TRBV28; clone_size: NA; j_call: TRBJ1-1; d_call: NA; cdr3_aa: CASTRGRLEGDTEAFF; cdr3_nt: TGTGCCAGCACAAGGGGCAGACTGGAGGGGGACACTGAAGCTTTCTTT
v_call: TRBV27; clone_size: NA; j_call: TRBJ2-2; d_call: NA; cdr3_aa: CASRVSGPRAGELFF; cdr3_nt: TGTGCCAGCAGAGTCTCCGGGCCAAGGGCCGGGGAGCTGTTTTTT
v_call: TRBV14; clone_size: NA; j_call: TRBJ1-2; d_call: NA; cdr3_aa: CASSQDSQTVYGYTF; cdr3_nt: TGTGCCAGCAGCCAAGATAGCCAGACAGTCTATGGCTACACCTTC